This TCR beta chain was observed in a study of response to subunit inactivated influenza vaccine. Germline V gene lookup returns CDR1 MNHNY and CDR2 SVGAGI (reference sequence). This CDR3 is 12 amino acids long. J lost 14 bases, V lost 3 bases, and 7 bases had no gene match. Broader study findings: Few additional T cells are recruited per seasonal influenza vaccination, authors suggested.

TCRdb re-derived calls from the RT-PCR reads in MiXCR, one entry per CDR3 protein. Of about 800,000 distinct CDR3 sequences listed, over 20% are singletons. This clonotype was detected a few times. Its antigen remains unidentified. Sequences were derived from PBMCs from blood, sampled roughly 5 days after vaccination. The rearrangement links TRBV6-6 to TRBJ1-3; 7 bases agree with TRBD1. The receptor was derived from a man aged 45-65 years who received an inactivated influenza vaccine. In DNA, the CDR3 is TGTGCCAGCAGTTATCTCGGGGACAGCGTATATTTT. It encodes CASSYLGDSVYF.